This TCR beta chain derives from a study of T cells in Graves' hyperthyroidism and ophthalmopathy. Patients aged 18 to 65 had newly diagnosed hyperthyroidism of under 2 months' duration. PBMCs were sourced from more than 7.5 ml fresh peripheral blood. Amplification targeted TCR beta CDR3 regions from RNA transcripts. The TCR CDR3 first-round RT-PCR relied on the HTBI primer set. TCRdb re-derived calls from the multiplex PCR reads in MiXCR, one entry per CDR3 protein. Here the sample spans 300,000 to 450,000 distinct CDR3 sequences, around 25% being singletons. In its sample, this clonotype was seen a few times. This receptor was identified in a man in his forties or fifties with Graves' hyperthyroidism. The specimen was blood.

Here the CDR3 DNA reads TGTGCCAGCAGCTTGCTGGAAGAGAAGCAGTACTTC. This sequence encodes CASSLLEEKQYF. This chain links TRBV5-6 with TRBJ2-7; the D is unclear. Looked up from germline, CDR1 is SGHDT and CDR2 is YYEEEE. The length of the CDR3 is 12 residues. V was clipped by 1 base and J by 8 bases, with 10 bases between them.